Listed below are T cell receptor beta chains from one sample, sequenced in a study of neoadjuvant anti-PD-1 for oral cavity cancer. TCRdb's table, derived via immunoSEQ multiplex PCR, lists solely in-frame clones and lacks some. The sample lists over 10,000 clones, roughly 69% seen once, with approximately 2% in the top ten. The starting material was PBMCs, obtained before nivolumab (anti-PD-1) treatment. The receptor set was obtained from a person aged 40-85 years with oral cavity squamous cell carcinoma. CDR3s leave out the opening cysteine and the closing phenylalanine or tryptophan.

v_gene: TRBV10-1; len: 13; j_gene: TRBJ2-1; CDR3aa: ASSRASGTYNEQF
v_gene: TRBV10-3; len: 12; j_gene: TRBJ2-2; CDR3aa: AISETSGTGELF
v_gene: TRBV4-1; len: 9; j_gene: TRBJ2-1; CDR3aa: ASSQLNEQF
v_gene: TRBV9; len: 12; j_gene: TRBJ1-2; CDR3aa: ASSGKTVFYGYT
v_gene: TRBV6-1; len: 11; j_gene: TRBJ2-3; CDR3aa: ASRGQGTDTQY
v_gene: TRBV15; len: 11; j_gene: TRBJ1-1; CDR3aa: ATSRDWGGEAF
v_gene: TRBV2; len: 11; j_gene: TRBJ2-7; CDR3aa: ASKLLSSYEQY
v_gene: TRBV19; len: 13; j_gene: TRBJ1-1; CDR3aa: ATSPVGEWNTEAF
v_gene: TRBV15; len: 12; j_gene: TRBJ2-2; CDR3aa: ATSRDKGGGELF
v_gene: TRBV30; len: 11; j_gene: TRBJ2-7; CDR3aa: AWRQGRSYEQY
v_gene: TRBV13; len: 9; j_gene: TRBJ1-1; CDR3aa: ASSSDREAF
v_gene: TRBV4-2; len: 11; j_gene: TRBJ2-1; CDR3aa: ASSEQGGYIQF
v_gene: TRBV11-1; len: 12; j_gene: TRBJ2-5; CDR3aa: ASSLGLLQETQY
v_gene: TRBV11-2; len: 11; j_gene: TRBJ2-1; CDR3aa: ASSQDRDREQF
v_gene: TRBV9; len: 13; j_gene: TRBJ2-1; CDR3aa: ASTTYGGALNEQF
v_gene: TRBV7-2; len: 10; j_gene: TRBJ1-2; CDR3aa: ASSLTGYGYT
v_gene: TRBV27; len: 14; j_gene: TRBJ2-2; CDR3aa: ASRRDRVSNTGELF
v_gene: TRBV7-8; len: 12; j_gene: TRBJ1-5; CDR3aa: ASSLGGVDQPQH
v_gene: TRBV5-5; len: 15; j_gene: TRBJ2-5; CDR3aa: ASSLYESTALGETQY
v_gene: TRBV7-9; len: 9; j_gene: TRBJ1-3; CDR3aa: ASSLGEPIY
v_gene: TRBV28; len: 14; j_gene: TRBJ1-2; CDR3aa: ASSFSGGRRGYGYT
v_gene: TRBV29-1; len: 14; j_gene: TRBJ1-2; CDR3aa: SGMLYSSSGENGYT
v_gene: TRBV5-4; len: 12; j_gene: TRBJ2-5; CDR3aa: ASSLGDRQETQY
v_gene: TRBV6-1; len: 13; j_gene: TRBJ2-7; CDR3aa: ASAREGGVGYEQY
v_gene: TRBV7-9; len: 14; j_gene: TRBJ2-1; CDR3aa: ASSLVSGRAYNEQF
v_gene: TRBV5-1; len: 18; j_gene: TRBJ2-2; CDR3aa: ASSPRQGAAAGANTGELF
v_gene: TRBV6-5; len: 13; j_gene: TRBJ2-7; CDR3aa: ASSYTKTGAYEQY
v_gene: TRBV28; len: 10; j_gene: TRBJ1-1; CDR3aa: ASTPRNTEAF
v_gene: TRBV5-5; len: 13; j_gene: TRBJ2-5; CDR3aa: ASSSGDRDQETQY
v_gene: TRBV5-1; len: 11; j_gene: TRBJ2-2; CDR3aa: ASSPRGAGELF
v_gene: TRBV6-6; len: 12; j_gene: TRBJ2-1; CDR3aa: ASSYKIESNEQF
v_gene: TRBV9; len: 10; j_gene: TRBJ1-2; CDR3aa: ASSAGYYGYT
v_gene: TRBV12-5; len: 10; j_gene: TRBJ1-2; CDR3aa: ASGFGGYGYT
v_gene: TRBV5-1; len: 14; j_gene: TRBJ2-6; CDR3aa: ASSLQWSSGANVLT
v_gene: TRBV10-3; len: 13; j_gene: TRBJ2-3; CDR3aa: AISDRGEGTDTQY
v_gene: TRBV4-1; len: 13; j_gene: TRBJ1-4; CDR3aa: ASSPLTGGGEKLF
v_gene: TRBV29-1; len: 13; j_gene: TRBJ2-3; CDR3aa: SARRGLTNTDTQY
v_gene: TRBV25-1; len: 12; j_gene: TRBJ2-1; CDR3aa: ASSDAGTSVKQF
v_gene: TRBV7-9; len: 13; j_gene: TRBJ1-1; CDR3aa: ASSPGRTQNTEAF
v_gene: TRBV7-7; len: 13; j_gene: TRBJ2-2; CDR3aa: ASSLGLEQTGELF
v_gene: TRBV5-6; len: 15; j_gene: TRBJ1-1; CDR3aa: ASSLPGAGQGHTEAF
v_gene: TRBV19; len: 16; j_gene: TRBJ1-5; CDR3aa: ASTPYGAAAAGNQPQH
v_gene: TRBV28; len: 11; j_gene: TRBJ2-7; CDR3aa: AGGGQGSHEQY